The present T cell receptor (beta chain) was sequenced within a study of blood T cell repertoires in COVID-19. As for the study in general: COVID-19 samples from acute and convalescent phases originated in the United States, Italy and Spain.

V lost 12 bases, J lost 7 bases, and 8 bases lay in between. The germline gives CDR1 KGHDR, CDR2 SFDVKD. The CDR3 covers 10 residues. Profiling relied on immunoSEQ multiplex PCR, and the TCRdb table lists in-frame clones only, not all of them. The sample yields some 270,000 clones, around 88% seen once. This clone occurred a few times. The chain employs TRBV24-1 and TRBJ1-4; D remains ambiguous. Material: peripheral blood. This clonotype was sampled from a young man with acute or convalescent COVID-19. This CDR3 is CASPGEKLFF. CDR3 in DNA: TGTGCCTCCCCGGGTGAAAAACTGTTTTTT.